The 6 T cell receptor beta chains below were found in one sample sequenced in a study of T cell repertoires in cytomegalovirus infection. These receptors are not linked to any known antigen. TCRdb recomputed calls from the reads with MiXCR, one row per CDR3 protein. The profile covers some 940,000 distinct CDR3 sequences, with less than 35% appearing a single time and about an eighth taken by the ten largest. The material sequenced was cultured CD8+ T cells from PBMCs, taken from culture after CMV antigen stimulation. These receptors were collected from a human donor in good health (CMV status not recorded). Some clones in this sample may be carry-over from other donors' samples.

The chain has TRBV6-5 and TRBJ1-6; maybe TRBD1 (5 bases). The V and J ends lost 4 bases and 1 base respectively, with 5 bases between them. CDR1 and CDR2 from the germline V gene are MNHEY and SVGAGI. The CDR3 loop spans 14 amino acids. The CDR3 reads CASSWGSYNSPLHF. The CDR3 nucleotides are TGTGCCAGCAGTTGGGGGTCCTATAATTCACCCCTCCACTTT.

J is TRBJ2-5 and V is TRBV6-2 or TRBV6-3, with 7 bases matching TRBD2. Germline lookup yields CDR1 MNHEY and CDR2 SVGEGT. CDR3 length: 14 residues. The V segment lost 2 bases and the J segment 6 bases; nucleotides outside the gene matches: 6. The CDR3 DNA follows: TGTGCCAGCAGTTACATCGAGGGAGGGAAGACCCAGTACTTC. This codes for CASSYIEGGKTQYF.

The chain carries TRBV6-8 and TRBJ1-1, with D tentatively TRBD1 (5 bases). Trimming took 7 bases from V and 5 from J, leaving 14 bases between them. The CDR3 is 13 residues long. Germline lookup yields CDR1 MNHGY and CDR2 SAAAGT. CDR3 residues: CASILPGSTEAFF. The CDR3 DNA reads as TGTGCCAGCATCCTACCAGGGTCAACTGAAGCTTTCTTT.

This rearrangement joins TRBV20-1 to TRBJ1-1, with a possible D match to TRBD1 (5 bases). V gave up 0 bases and J gave up 4 bases, with 12 bases separating them. Germline V CDR1 and CDR2: DFQATT, SNEGSKA (reference sequence). There are 14 residues in the CDR3. The CDR3 bases are TGCAGTGCTAGAGATATAGGGGTAGGCACTGAAGCTTTCTTT. This translates into CSARDIGVGTEAFF.

The chain recombines TRBV27 with TRBJ2-1; a possible D gene is TRBD2 (5 bases). Germline CDR1 MNHEY, CDR2 SMNVEV (reference sequence). Between the trimmed V and J ends, which lost 2 bases and 4 bases, there was a span of 12 bases. CDR3 length: 15 amino acids. This CDR3 reads CASSLTSRPYNEQFF. The CDR3, as DNA: TGTGCCAGCAGTTTAACTAGTAGACCTTACAATGAGCAGTTCTTC.

This clonotype was counted a few times. The chain couples TRBV24-1 to TRBJ2-4, with D hard to call. The CDR3 runs to 13 residues. Trimming removed 4 bases from V and 5 bases from J, with 8 bases in between. Germline CDR1 and CDR2: KGHDR and SFDVKD. Here the CDR3 DNA reads TGTGCCACCAGTGACCCCACAGAAAACATTCAGTACTTC. It codes for CATSDPTENIQYF.